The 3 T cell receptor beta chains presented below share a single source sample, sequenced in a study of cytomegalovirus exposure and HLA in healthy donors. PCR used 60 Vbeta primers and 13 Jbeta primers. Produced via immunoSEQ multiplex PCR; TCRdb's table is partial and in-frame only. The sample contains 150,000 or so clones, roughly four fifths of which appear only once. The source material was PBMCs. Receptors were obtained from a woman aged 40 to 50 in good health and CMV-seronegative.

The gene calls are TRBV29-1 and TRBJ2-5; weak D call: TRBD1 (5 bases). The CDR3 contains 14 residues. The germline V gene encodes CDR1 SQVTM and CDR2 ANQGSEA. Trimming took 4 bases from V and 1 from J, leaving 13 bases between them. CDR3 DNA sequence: TGCAGCGTTGGTCGCCCAGGGCCCCAAGAGACCCAGTACTTC. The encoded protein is CSVGRPGPQETQYF.

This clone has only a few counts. The CDR3 nucleotides read TGTGCCAGCAGTTCTACAGGGTGGAGCACTGAAGCTTTCTTT. Translated: CASSSTGWSTEAFF. J is TRBJ1-1 and V is TRBV28; maybe TRBD1 (6 bases). V was clipped by 4 bases and J by 4 bases, with 13 bases between them. The germline V gene has CDR1 MDHEN and CDR2 SYDVKM. The CDR3 totals 14 residues. Full variable domain (remainder filled in from reference TRBV28 and TRBJ1-1): DVKVTQSSRYLVKRTGEKVFLECVQDMDHENMFWYRQDPGLGLRLIYFSYDVKMKEKGDIPEGYSVSREKKERFSLILESASTNQTSMYLCASSSTGWSTEAFFGQGTRLTVV.

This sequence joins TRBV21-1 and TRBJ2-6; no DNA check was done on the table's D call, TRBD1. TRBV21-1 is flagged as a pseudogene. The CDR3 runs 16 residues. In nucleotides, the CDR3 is TGTGCCAGCCGCCCCAGTGGGGGCTATGGGGCCAACGTCCTGACTTTC. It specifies CASRPSGGYGANVLTF.